One sample yielded the 5 T cell receptor beta chains listed below, sequenced in a study of regulatory T cells in long-lasting Graves disease. Relying on iRepertoire HTBI primers and Arm-PCR of CDR3 regions, the team built TCR beta libraries. MiXCR, run by TCRdb on the multiplex PCR reads, gives a single entry per CDR3 protein. The repertoire consists of 600,000 to 800,000 distinct CDR3 sequences, with about 30% occurring once and the leading ten covering about 40%. Time point denoted: persistent/refractory GD, antithyroid drugs over 5 years with positive TRAb. The TCR library was made from RNA extracted from PBMCs. Source: peripheral blood mononuclear cells (PBMCs), taken when the disease was refractory, from a patient treated with antithyroid drugs. The receptors originated from a female donor with Graves disease.

The chain uses TRBV6-5 and TRBJ1-2; a possible D gene is TRBD1 (5 bases). The length of the CDR3 is 15 residues. Germline V gives CDR1 MNHEY, CDR2 SVGAGI. V dropped 0 bases and J dropped 4 bases, with 12 bases sitting between them. CDR3 sequence: CASSYSRGSLYGYTF. The CDR3 DNA reads as TGTGCCAGCAGTTACTCTCGGGGCAGTCTCTATGGCTACACCTTC.

The chain carries TRBV24-1 and TRBJ2-2; D unclear. The CDR3 consists of 14 residues. The V end lost 7 bases, the J end lost 6 bases, and 14 bases lay between the germline ends. From germline, CDR1 is KGHDR and CDR2 SFDVKD. The CDR3, as DNA: TGTGCCACCAGCACAAGCTTCCGAGCCGGGGAGCTGTTTTTT. Its protein is CATSTSFRAGELFF.

The chain couples TRBV5-1 to TRBJ2-7, with 7 bases identical to TRBD1. V shed 4 bases, J shed 0 bases, and the junction held 7 bases outside the gene matches. The CDR3 is 15 residues long. Germline CDR1 and CDR2: SGHRS and YFSETQ. The DNA for the CDR3 is TGCGCCAGCAGCCCCCTGGACAGGAGCTCCTACGAGCAGTACTTC. It codes for CASSPLDRSSYEQYF.

This clonotype came up a few times. V and J are TRBV12-3 or TRBV12-4 and TRBJ2-7; 11 bases line up with TRBD1. The CDR3 runs 15 residues. J gave up 0 bases and V 6 bases, and 4 bases lay outside the gene matches. The CDR3, as DNA: TGTGCCAGCAGCTGGGGACAGGGGGGCTCCTACGAGCAGTACTTC. Translation gives CASSWGQGGSYEQYF.

This clonotype appeared a few times. The chain couples TRBV6-1 to TRBJ2-7; 10 bases align to TRBD1. The CDR3 consists of 13 residues. Germline CDR1 and CDR2: MNHNS and SASEGT. The V segment lost 8 bases and the J segment 7 bases; nucleotides outside the gene matches: 8. The CDR3 sequence is CASGRDRGDEQYF. The CDR3 DNA sequence: TGTGCCAGCGGCCGGGACAGGGGAGATGAGCAGTACTTC.